These T cell receptor beta chains were read from a single sample in a study of blood T cell repertoires in COVID-19. Measured with immunoSEQ multiplex PCR; TCRdb has only the in-frame clones, and not every one. This repertoire shows 95,000 to 150,000 clones, 86% found once; its top ten account for around 5%. The sample taken for sequencing was peripheral blood. Receptors originate from a human donor in a cohort sampled during active COVID-19. Both conserved end residues are part of each CDR3. The order of the fields is V gene, D gene, clone size, J gene, CDR3 DNA, CDR3 protein. D genes are given only for firm matches. Some rows mark clone size as missing; the rest say once, few, many or name a class of expanded clone.

>TRBV7-9|-|-|TRBJ2-7
TGTGCCAGCAGCTACGCACAAACCTACGAGCAGTACTTC
CASSYAQTYEQYF
>TRBV4-1|-|once|TRBJ1-1
TGCGCCAGCAGCCAAGATTCCGGGATCACTGAAGCTTTCTTT
CASSQDSGITEAFF
>TRBV27|-|-|TRBJ2-5
TGTGCCAGCAGTTTATTTGTCCGAGAGACCCAGTACTTC
CASSLFVRETQYF
>TRBV27|-|-|TRBJ2-3
TGTGCCAGTAATCCCGGGAGTTTCGTAGATACGCAGTATTTT
CASNPGSFVDTQYF
>TRBV7-2|TRBD2|few|TRBJ2-5
TGTGCCAGCAGCAAAGGGACTAGCGGGAGTCAGACCCAGTACTTC
CASSKGTSGSQTQYF
>TRBV28|TRBD2|-|TRBJ2-3
TGTGCCAGCAGTTTACGAGGGCGGGAGGGTTCAGATACGCAGTATTTT
CASSLRGREGSDTQYF
>TRBV2|-|-|TRBJ2-7
TGTGCCAGCAGTGAGGTACGCTCGGGGGGCATAGGCGAGCAGTACTTC
CASSEVRSGGIGEQYF
>TRBV27|-|-|TRBJ1-5
TGTGCCAGCAGTTTAAAGGGCAGGGCGTATAGCAATCAGCCCCAGCATTTT
CASSLKGRAYSNQPQHF
>TRBV5-1|TRBD2|-|TRBJ2-7
TGCGCCAGCAGCGCTAGCGGGTCCTACGAGCAGTACTTC
CASSASGSYEQYF
>TRBV20-1|-|few|TRBJ2-3
TGCAGTGTTACGGGGAATACGCAGTATTTT
CSVTGNTQYF
>TRBV4-3|TRBD2|-|TRBJ2-7
TGCGCCAGCAGCCAATCCTACGCGGCTGGGACTAGCGGGAGTTCCTACGAGCAGTACTTC
CASSQSYAAGTSGSSYEQYF
>TRBV19|TRBD2|-|TRBJ2-3
TGTGCCAGTAGTATCTGGGGACTAGCGGGACTCAAACTGGCAGATACGCAGTATTTT
CASSIWGLAGLKLADTQYF
>TRBV6-5|TRBD1|-|TRBJ1-2
TGTGCCAGCAGTTATACGGGACAGGGGGCCGGCTACACCTTC
CASSYTGQGAGYTF
>TRBV3-1/TRBV3-2|-|once|TRBJ2-2
TGTGCCAGCCGATCAATTAGGGGCAGGCGCACCGGGGAGCTGTTTTTT
CASRSIRGRRTGELFF
>TRBV5-1|TRBD1|-|TRBJ1-2
TGCGCCAGCAGCCCTCGGGGGACAGGAGATGGCTACACCTTC
CASSPRGTGDGYTF
>TRBV6-5|-|once|TRBJ2-2
TGTGCCAGCGGCCGACAGACTAACACCGGGGAGCTGTTTTTT
CASGRQTNTGELFF
>TRBV24-1|-|-|TRBJ2-3
TGTGCCACCAGTGATGGCCTTGGAGCGGCCCCCCCAGATACGCAGTATTTT
CATSDGLGAAPPDTQYF
>TRBV7-2|TRBD2|once|TRBJ2-5
TGTGCCAGCAGCTTAGCGGGAGGGGTGGGTCTCAAGGTGGAGACCCAGTACTTC
CASSLAGGVGLKVETQYF
>TRBV3-1/TRBV3-2|TRBD1|-|TRBJ1-5
TGTGCCAGCAGCCAAGGACAGGGAATGGTTCAGCCCCAGCATTTT
CASSQGQGMVQPQHF
>TRBV19|TRBD1|-|TRBJ1-4
TGTGCCAGTAGGGGGGAACAGGGGCGAGAAAAACTGTTTTTT
CASRGEQGREKLFF
>TRBV5-1|-|-|TRBJ2-3
TGCGCCAGCAGCTTCCTAGGGGGAACTAGCACAGATACGCAGTATTTT
CASSFLGGTSTDTQYF
>TRBV10-1|-|-|TRBJ2-7
TGCGCCAGCAGTGAAGGGATAGCGGAAACCTACGAGCAGTACTTC
CASSEGIAETYEQYF
>TRBV19|TRBD1|-|TRBJ2-2
TGTGCCAGTAGCTCCAGGGGGCGCTTTACCGGGGAGCTGTTTTTT
CASSSRGRFTGELFF
>TRBV7-8|TRBD2|-|TRBJ2-1
TGTGCCAGCAGCGTGACGGGAGGTCGGAATGAGCAGTTCTTC
CASSVTGGRNEQFF
>TRBV18|-|-|TRBJ2-2
TGTGCCAGCTCACCAACTCCGGGGATGGTGGACACCGGGGAGCTGTTTTTT
CASSPTPGMVDTGELFF
>TRBV24-1|-|-|TRBJ1-5
TGTGCCACCAGTGATTCTGGGCGGGGGGATCAGCCCCAGCATTTT
CATSDSGRGDQPQHF
>TRBV9|-|-|TRBJ2-1
TGTGCCAGCAGCGGGCTAGGCAATGAGCAGTTCTTC
CASSGLGNEQFF
>TRBV9|-|-|TRBJ2-7
TGTGCCAGGCAGGGCGCGGACTACCCAGGCGAGCAGTACTTC
CARQGADYPGEQYF
>TRBV24-1|-|-|TRBJ2-1
TGTGCCACCAGTGATTCCAACGGGAATGAGCAGTTCTTC
CATSDSNGNEQFF
>TRBV7-9|TRBD2|-|TRBJ2-1
TGTGCCAGCAGCCTACAGGGGTCGCTAGCGGGAGTTAATGAGCAGTTCTTC
CASSLQGSLAGVNEQFF
>TRBV6-5|-|-|TRBJ1-5
TGTGCCAGCAGTTACTCTCAACTTAGCAATCAGCCCCAGCATTTT
CASSYSQLSNQPQHF
>TRBV1|-|-|TRBJ2-7
-
CTSSRVGEGSYEQYF
>TRBV10-2|TRBD1|-|TRBJ1-5
TGCGCCAGCAGTGAGTCACAGGGGGATCAGCCCCAGCATTTT
CASSESQGDQPQHF
>TRBV5-1|TRBD2|-|TRBJ2-2
TGCGCCAGCAGCTTATTTGCGGGAGGAACCGGGGAGCTGTTTTTT
CASSLFAGGTGELFF
>TRBV6-6|TRBD1|-|TRBJ1-2
TGTGCCAGTAGGGGGCGCGACTATGGCTACACCTTC
CASRGRDYGYTF
>TRBV11-2|TRBD1|-|TRBJ2-1
TGTGCCAGCAGCGCCCCCGGGACAGGGAACAATGAGCAGTTCTTC
CASSAPGTGNNEQFF
>TRBV5-1|-|-|TRBJ2-1
TGCGCCAGCAGCCACGGGACTTACAATGAGCAGTTCTTC
CASSHGTYNEQFF
>TRBV4-1|-|once|TRBJ2-1
TGCGCCAGCAGCCCAGGGGGACGGCGGGGTATGAACAATGAGCAGTTCTTC
CASSPGGRRGMNNEQFF
>TRBV4-1|TRBD2|-|TRBJ2-5
TGCGCCAGCAGCCAAGGACTAGCGGGAGGGGCGTACCAAGAGACCCAGTACTTC
CASSQGLAGGAYQETQYF
>TRBV19|TRBD1|-|TRBJ1-1
TGTGCCAGTAGAGCACAGGGGGATCGGACTGAAGCTTTCTTT
CASRAQGDRTEAFF
>TRBV10-2|TRBD2|-|TRBJ2-5
TGCGCCAGCAGTGAGGGGTCTAGCGGGCCCCAAGAGACCCAGTACTTC
CASSEGSSGPQETQYF
>TRBV14|-|-|TRBJ1-2
TGTGCCAGCAGCCTCGGAGGCGGGCTTGGCTACACCTTC
CASSLGGGLGYTF
>TRBV6-2/TRBV6-3|-|few|TRBJ2-1
TGTGCCAGCAGTCTGGTCCTAGGCAGCTCCTACAATGAGCAGTTCTTC
CASSLVLGSSYNEQFF
>TRBV9|-|-|TRBJ1-1
TGTGCCAGCAGCGTAGATGTGCGCATGAACACTGAAGCTTTCTTT
CASSVDVRMNTEAFF
>TRBV2|TRBD2|-|TRBJ2-7
TGTGCCAGCAGTCGAGAGACTAGCGGGGCCTACGAGCAGTACTTC
CASSRETSGAYEQYF
>TRBV19|-|-|TRBJ2-2
TGTGCCAGTAGTATTGCTCTAGGGAGCACCGGGGAGCTGTTTTTT
CASSIALGSTGELFF
>TRBV24-1|TRBD1|-|TRBJ2-1
TGTGCCACCACTAAGACAGGGAGCAATGAGCAGTTCTTC
CATTKTGSNEQFF
>TRBV3-1/TRBV3-2|TRBD2|-|TRBJ2-7
TGTGCCAGCAGTTCTAGCGGAAGCTCCTACGAGCAGTACTTC
CASSSSGSSYEQYF
>TRBV19|TRBD2|-|TRBJ2-2
TGTGCCAGTCGGTACAATGAGGCCGGGACTAGCGAGAACACCGGGGAGCTGTTTTTT
CASRYNEAGTSENTGELFF
>TRBV5-6|TRBD1|-|TRBJ1-2
TGTGCCAGCACCTTAAACAGGGGGCTGGATGGCTACACCTTC
CASTLNRGLDGYTF
>TRBV28|TRBD2|-|TRBJ2-3
TGTGCCAGCAGTTGGGGACTAGCCAGCACAGATACGCAGTATTTT
CASSWGLASTDTQYF
>TRBV14|TRBD2|-|TRBJ2-7
TGTGCCAGCAGCCAGGGACTAGGGATCTACGAGCAGTACTTC
CASSQGLGIYEQYF
>TRBV4-3|TRBD1|-|TRBJ1-6
TGCGCCAGCAGCCAAGACCTCTCCAGGGGGCAATCCTATAATTCACCCCTCCACTTT
CASSQDLSRGQSYNSPLHF
>TRBV20-1|-|-|TRBJ2-1
TGCAGTGCTAGTCGAGGGCAAAGCTCCTACAATGAGCAGTTCTTC
CSASRGQSSYNEQFF
>TRBV5-1|-|-|TRBJ2-7
TGCGCCAGCAGCCTCGGGACTTCCCCAGGGCAGTACTTC
CASSLGTSPGQYF
>TRBV5-1|-|-|TRBJ1-1
TGCGCCAGCAGTTCACAGGGGAACACTGAAGCTTTCTTT
CASSSQGNTEAFF
>TRBV13|-|few|TRBJ2-5
TGTGCCAGCAGCTTAGGTCAGGGGCAGACCCAGTACTTC
CASSLGQGQTQYF